The 9 T cell receptor beta chains listed next were all sequenced from one sample in a study of blood T cell repertoires in COVID-19. Method: immunoSEQ multiplex PCR; TCRdb's copy keeps in-frame clones and lacks some. The data show 150,000 to 200,000 clones, more than 85% seen once. Sequencing was carried out using peripheral blood. Receptor source: a woman aged 55-69 years with COVID-19, enrolled during active disease.

The rearrangement uses TRBV5-1 and TRBJ1-1, with 10 positions matching TRBD1. Germline V gene lookup returns CDR1 SGHRS and CDR2 YFSETQ. V was clipped by 3 bases and J by 4 bases; unmatched bases: 9. The CDR3 has 16 amino acids. This chain's CDR3 is CASSSDRGIGGTEAFF. The CDR3 DNA reads TGCGCCAGCAGCTCGGACAGGGGGATTGGCGGCACTGAAGCTTTCTTT.

The chain has TRBV7-2 and TRBJ2-1, with 13 bases aligning to TRBD2. The trim removed 4 bases at V and 10 bases at J, leaving 10 bases unmatched. The CDR3 has 16 amino acids. The germline CDR1 and CDR2 sequences are SGHTA and FQGNSA. In DNA, the CDR3 is TGTGCCAGCAGCTCCGGACTAGCGGGGGCTCGTTCGGAGCAGTTCTTC. Translation: CASSSGLAGARSEQFF.

J is TRBJ1-1 and V is TRBV5-6, with TRBD1 as a possible D gene (5 bases). The CDR3 has 14 amino acids. From germline, CDR1 is SGHDT and CDR2 YYEEEE. V was clipped by 6 bases and J by 1 base, with 13 bases between them. This chain's CDR3 is CASTQGLRNTEAFF. In DNA form, the CDR3 reads TGTGCCAGCACCCAGGGACTCCGGAACACTGAAGCTTTCTTT.

The chain carries TRBV12-5 and TRBJ1-3; 9 bases are shared with TRBD1. The CDR3 sequence is 13 residues long. V lost 2 bases, J lost 8 bases, and 1 base stayed unmatched. Per the germline V gene, CDR1 is LGHNT and CDR2 is FRNRAP. The CDR3 loop is CASGLTGGHTIYF. DNA for the CDR3: TGTGCTAGTGGTTTGACAGGGGGCCACACCATATATTTT.

The J gene is TRBJ1-1, the V gene TRBV10-2; D might be TRBD1 (5 bases). Per the germline V gene, CDR1 is WSHSY and CDR2 is SAAADI. The CDR3 contains 13 residues. Trimming cost V 6 bases and J 2 bases, with 10 bases left between them. CDR3 coding DNA: TGCGCCAGCAGGATCGACAGCAACACTGAAGCTTTCTTT. It is translated as CASRIDSNTEAFF.

The V call is TRBV7-2, the J call TRBJ1-2; 9 nucleotides match TRBD1. The CDR3 is made up of 14 amino acids. The ends lost 6 bases at V and 8 bases at J; junction bases unmatched: 10. The germline gives CDR1 SGHTA, CDR2 FQGNSA. CDR3 sequence (DNA): TGTGCCAGCAGGCCTGGACAGGGGAAGGGAGGCTACACCTTC. Encoded protein: CASRPGQGKGGYTF.

The V call is TRBV5-8, the J call TRBJ1-1; TRBD1 aligns across 8 bases. Germline V lookup: CDR1 SGHTS, CDR2 YDEGEE. After removal of 0 bases from V and 4 bases from J, the junction contained 5 bases not matched to a gene. CDR3 length: 15 amino acids. This CDR3 reads CASSLAGTGSTEAFF. DNA for the CDR3: TGTGCCAGCAGCTTGGCCGGGACAGGAAGCACTGAAGCTTTCTTT.

V usage is TRBV6-5 and J usage is TRBJ1-2, with 9 bases lining up with TRBD1. CDR1 is MNHEY, CDR2 SVGAGI, per germline. The CDR3 extends over 11 amino acids. Losses at the gene ends were 5 bases for V and 11 bases for J; bases not matched to a gene: 3. CDR3 amino acids: CASSTGTGYTF. The CDR3 DNA reads as TGTGCCAGCAGTACCGGGACAGGGTACACCTTC.

The chain recombines TRBV19 with TRBJ1-3; TRBD1 might be the D (6 bases). This CDR3 has 15 amino acids. CDR1 is LNHDA, CDR2 SQIVND, per germline (reference sequence). V gave up 6 bases and J gave up 0 bases, with 12 bases separating them. The DNA for the CDR3 is TGTGCCAGTAGCCCCAGGGGTCCCTCTGGAAACACCATATATTTT. It encodes CASSPRGPSGNTIYF.